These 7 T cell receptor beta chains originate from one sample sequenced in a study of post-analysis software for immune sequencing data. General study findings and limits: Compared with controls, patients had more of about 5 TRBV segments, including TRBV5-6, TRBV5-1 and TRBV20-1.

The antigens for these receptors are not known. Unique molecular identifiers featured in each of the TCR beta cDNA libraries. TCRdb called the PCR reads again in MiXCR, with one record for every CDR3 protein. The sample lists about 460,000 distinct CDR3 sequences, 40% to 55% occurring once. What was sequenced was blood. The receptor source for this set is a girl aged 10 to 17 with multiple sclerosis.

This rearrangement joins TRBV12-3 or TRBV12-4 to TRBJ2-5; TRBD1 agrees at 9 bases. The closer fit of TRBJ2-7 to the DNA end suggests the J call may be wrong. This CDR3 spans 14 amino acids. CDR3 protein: CASSWDRVRYEQYF. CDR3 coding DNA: TGTGCCAGCAGTTGGGACAGGGTCCGGTACGAGCAGTACTTC.

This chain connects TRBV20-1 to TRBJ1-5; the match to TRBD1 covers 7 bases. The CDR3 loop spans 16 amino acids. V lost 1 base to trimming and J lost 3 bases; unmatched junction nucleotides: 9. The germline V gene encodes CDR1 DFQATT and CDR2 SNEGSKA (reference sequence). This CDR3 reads CSARARSTGLNQPQHF. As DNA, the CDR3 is TGCAGTGCTAGAGCGAGGTCGACAGGGCTCAATCAGCCCCAGCATTTT.

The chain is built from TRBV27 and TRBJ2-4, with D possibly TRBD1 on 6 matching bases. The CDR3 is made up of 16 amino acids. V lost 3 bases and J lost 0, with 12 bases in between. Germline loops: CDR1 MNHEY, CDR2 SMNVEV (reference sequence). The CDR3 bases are TGTGCCAGCAGTTTTGCAGGGGTGCTAGCCAAAAACATTCAGTACTTC. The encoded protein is CASSFAGVLAKNIQYF.

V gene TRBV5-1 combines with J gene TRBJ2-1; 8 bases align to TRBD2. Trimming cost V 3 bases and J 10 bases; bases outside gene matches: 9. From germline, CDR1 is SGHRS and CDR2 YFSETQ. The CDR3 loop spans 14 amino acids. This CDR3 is CASSSPGLESEQFF. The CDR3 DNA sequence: TGCGCCAGCAGCTCACCGGGACTAGAGTCCGAGCAGTTCTTC.

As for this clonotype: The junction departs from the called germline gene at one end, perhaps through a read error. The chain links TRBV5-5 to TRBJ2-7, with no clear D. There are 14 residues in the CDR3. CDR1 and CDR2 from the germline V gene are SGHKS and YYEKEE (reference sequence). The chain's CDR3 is CASNLEAISYEQYF. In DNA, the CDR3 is TGTGCCAGCAACTTGGAAGCGATTTCCTACGAGCAGTACTTC.

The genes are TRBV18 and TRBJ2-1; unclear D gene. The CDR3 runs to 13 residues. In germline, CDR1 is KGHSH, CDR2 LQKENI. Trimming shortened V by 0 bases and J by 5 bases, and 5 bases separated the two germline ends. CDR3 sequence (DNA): TGTGCCAGCTCACCACCACAACACAATGAGCAGTTCTTC. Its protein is CASSPPQHNEQFF.

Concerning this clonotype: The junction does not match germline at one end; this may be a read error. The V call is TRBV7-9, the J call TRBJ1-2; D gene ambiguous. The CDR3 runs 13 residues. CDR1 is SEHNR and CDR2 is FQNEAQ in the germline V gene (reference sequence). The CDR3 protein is CANSPDASYGYTF. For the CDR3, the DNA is TGTGCCAACAGCCCAGACGCCTCCTATGGCTACACCTTC.